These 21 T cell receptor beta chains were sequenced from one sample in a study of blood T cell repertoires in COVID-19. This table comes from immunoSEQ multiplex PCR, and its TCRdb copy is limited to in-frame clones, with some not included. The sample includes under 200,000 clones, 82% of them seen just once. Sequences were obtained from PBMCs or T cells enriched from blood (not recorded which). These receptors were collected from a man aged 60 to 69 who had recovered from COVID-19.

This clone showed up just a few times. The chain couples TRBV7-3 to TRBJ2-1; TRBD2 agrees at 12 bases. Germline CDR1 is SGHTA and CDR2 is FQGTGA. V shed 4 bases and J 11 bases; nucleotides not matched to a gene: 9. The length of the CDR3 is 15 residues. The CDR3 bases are TGTGCCAGCAGCTCTCATGCTAGCGGGAGGGCACAGCAGTTCTTC. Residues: CASSSHASGRAQQFF. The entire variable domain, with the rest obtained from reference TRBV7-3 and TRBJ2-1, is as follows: GAGVSQTPSNKVTEKGKYVELRCDPISGHTALYWYRQSLGQGPEFLIYFQGTGAADDSGLPNDRFFAVRPEGSVSTLKIQRTERGDSAVYLCASSSHASGRAQQFFGPGTRLTVL.

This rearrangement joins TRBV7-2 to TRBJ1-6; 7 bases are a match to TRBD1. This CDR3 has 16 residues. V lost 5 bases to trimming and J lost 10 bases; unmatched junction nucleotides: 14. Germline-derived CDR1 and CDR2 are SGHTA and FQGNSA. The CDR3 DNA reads TGTGCCAGCAGCGTAGTAGGGGGCAGGGCGATCTCACCCCTCCACTTT. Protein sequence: CASSVVGGRAISPLHF. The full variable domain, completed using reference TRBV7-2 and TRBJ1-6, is GAGVSQSPSNKVTEKGKDVELRCDPISGHTALYWYRQSLGQGLEFLIYFQGNSAPDKSGLPSDRFSAERTGGSVSTLTIQRTQQEDSAVYLCASSVVGGRAISPLHFGNGTRLTVT.

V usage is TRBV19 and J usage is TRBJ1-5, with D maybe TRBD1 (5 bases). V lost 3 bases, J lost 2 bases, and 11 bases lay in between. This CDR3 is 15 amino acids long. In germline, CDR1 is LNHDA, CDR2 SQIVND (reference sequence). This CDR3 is CASSMWRGGNQPQHF. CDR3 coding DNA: TGTGCCAGTAGTATGTGGAGGGGTGGCAATCAGCCCCAGCATTTT.

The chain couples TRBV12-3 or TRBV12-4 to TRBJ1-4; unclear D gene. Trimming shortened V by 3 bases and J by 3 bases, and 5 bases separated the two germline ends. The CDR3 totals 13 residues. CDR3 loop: CASSLRANEKLFF. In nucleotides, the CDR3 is TGTGCCAGCAGTTTGAGGGCTAATGAAAAACTGTTTTTT.

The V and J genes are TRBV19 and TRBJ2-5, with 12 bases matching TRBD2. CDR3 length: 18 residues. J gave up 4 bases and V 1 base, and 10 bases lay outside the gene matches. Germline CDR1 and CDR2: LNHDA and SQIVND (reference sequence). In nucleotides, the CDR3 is TGTGCCAGTAGTATAGCCCACCTTCCTAGCGGGGGGGGAGAGACCCAGTACTTC. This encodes CASSIAHLPSGGGETQYF. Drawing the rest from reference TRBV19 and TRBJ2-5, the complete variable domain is DGGITQSPKYLFRKEGQNVTLSCEQNLNHDAMYWYRQDPGQGLRLIYYSQIVNDFQKGDIAEGYSVSREKKESFPLTVTSAQKNPTAFYLCASSIAHLPSGGGETQYFGPGTRLLVL.

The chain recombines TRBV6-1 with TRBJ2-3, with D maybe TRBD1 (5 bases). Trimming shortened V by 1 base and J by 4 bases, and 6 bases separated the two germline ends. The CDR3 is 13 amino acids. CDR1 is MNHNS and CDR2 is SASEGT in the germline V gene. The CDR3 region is CASSEDRPDTQYF. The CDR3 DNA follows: TGTGCCAGCAGTGAAGACAGGCCAGATACGCAGTATTTT.

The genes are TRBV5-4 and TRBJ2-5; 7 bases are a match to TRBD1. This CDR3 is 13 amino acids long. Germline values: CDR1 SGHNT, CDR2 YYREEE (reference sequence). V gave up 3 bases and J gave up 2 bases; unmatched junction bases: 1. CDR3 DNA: TGTGCCAGCAGCTCCAGGGGGCAAGAGACCCAGTACTTC. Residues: CASSSRGQETQYF.

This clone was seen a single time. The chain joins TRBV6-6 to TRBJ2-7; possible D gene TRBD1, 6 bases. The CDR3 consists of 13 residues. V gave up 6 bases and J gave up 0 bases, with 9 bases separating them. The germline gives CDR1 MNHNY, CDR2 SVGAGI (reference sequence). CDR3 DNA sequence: TGTGCCAGCAGCGGACAGAACTCCTACGAGCAGTACTTC. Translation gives CASSGQNSYEQYF.

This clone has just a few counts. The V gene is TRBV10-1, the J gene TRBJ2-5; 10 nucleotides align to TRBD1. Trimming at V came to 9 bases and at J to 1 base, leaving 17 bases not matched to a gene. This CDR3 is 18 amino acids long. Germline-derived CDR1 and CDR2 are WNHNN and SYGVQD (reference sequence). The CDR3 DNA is TGCGCCAGGCCCCTGGGACAGGGGCGTCGCTACCCCCAAGAGACCCAGTACTTC. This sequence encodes CARPLGQGRRYPQETQYF.

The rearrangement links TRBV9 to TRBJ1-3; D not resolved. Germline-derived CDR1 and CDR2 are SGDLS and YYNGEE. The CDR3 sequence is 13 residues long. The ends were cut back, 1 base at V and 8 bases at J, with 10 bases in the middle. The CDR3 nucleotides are TGTGCCAGCAGCGTACCCTCCCGAGACACCATATATTTT. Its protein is CASSVPSRDTIYF.

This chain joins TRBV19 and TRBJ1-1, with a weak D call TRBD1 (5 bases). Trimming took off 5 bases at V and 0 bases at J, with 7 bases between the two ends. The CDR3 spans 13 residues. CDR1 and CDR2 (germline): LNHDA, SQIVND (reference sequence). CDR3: CASSATVNTEAFF. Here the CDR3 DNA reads TGTGCCAGTAGTGCGACAGTGAACACTGAAGCTTTCTTT.

The CDR3 sequence: CAWSPGNNQPQHF. The CDR3 region has the DNA TGTGCCTGGAGCCCAGGGAACAATCAGCCCCAGCATTTT. The chain employs TRBV30 and TRBJ1-5, with a tentative D call TRBD1 (5 bases). V lost 3 bases and J 3 bases, leaving 9 bases between the germline ends. The CDR3 runs to 13 residues. Germline lookup yields CDR1 GTSNPN and CDR2 SVGIG (reference sequence).

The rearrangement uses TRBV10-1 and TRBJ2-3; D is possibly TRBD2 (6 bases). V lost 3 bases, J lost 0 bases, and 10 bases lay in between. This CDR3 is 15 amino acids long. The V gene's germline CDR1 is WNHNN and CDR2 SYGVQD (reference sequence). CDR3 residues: CASSEYGGSTDTQYF. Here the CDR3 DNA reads TGCGCCAGCAGTGAATACGGGGGAAGCACAGATACGCAGTATTTT.

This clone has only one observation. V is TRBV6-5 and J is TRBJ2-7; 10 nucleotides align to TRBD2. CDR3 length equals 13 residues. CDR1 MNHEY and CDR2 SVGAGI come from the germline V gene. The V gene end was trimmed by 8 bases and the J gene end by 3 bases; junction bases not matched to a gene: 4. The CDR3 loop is CASRLAGNYEQYF. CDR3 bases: TGTGCCAGCCGACTAGCGGGTAACTACGAGCAGTACTTC.

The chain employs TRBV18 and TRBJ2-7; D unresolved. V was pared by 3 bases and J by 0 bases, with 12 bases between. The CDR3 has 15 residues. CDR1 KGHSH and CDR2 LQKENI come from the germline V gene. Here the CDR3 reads CASSPRNPSSYEQYF. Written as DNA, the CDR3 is TGTGCCAGCTCACCTCGAAATCCTAGCTCCTACGAGCAGTACTTC. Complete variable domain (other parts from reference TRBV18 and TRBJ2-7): NAGVMQNPRHLVRRRGQEARLRCSPMKGHSHVYWYRQLPEEGLKFMVYLQKENIIDESGMPKERFSAEFPKEGPSILRIQQVVRGDSAAYFCASSPRNPSSYEQYFGPGTRLTVT.

The CDR3 DNA sequence: TGTGCCAGTAGAATGAGGGCGGAGCCCTACAATGAGCAGTTCTTC. Amino acid sequence: CASRMRAEPYNEQFF. This chain links TRBV19 with TRBJ2-1; D is possibly TRBD2 (5 bases). Germline CDR1 LNHDA, CDR2 SQIVND (reference sequence). The CDR3 is made up of 15 amino acids. Trimming cost V 6 bases and J 2 bases, with 14 bases left between them.

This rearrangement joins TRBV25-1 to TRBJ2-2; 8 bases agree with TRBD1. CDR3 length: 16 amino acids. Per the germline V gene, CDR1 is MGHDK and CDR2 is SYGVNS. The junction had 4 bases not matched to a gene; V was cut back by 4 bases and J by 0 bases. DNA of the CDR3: TGTGCCAGCAGTGTCAGGACAGGGACGAACACCGGGGAGCTGTTTTTT. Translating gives CASSVRTGTNTGELFF.

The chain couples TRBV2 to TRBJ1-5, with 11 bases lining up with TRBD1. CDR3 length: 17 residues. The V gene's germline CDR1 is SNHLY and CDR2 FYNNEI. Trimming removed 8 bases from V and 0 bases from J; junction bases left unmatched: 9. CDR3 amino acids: CASVPGQGVDSNQPQHF. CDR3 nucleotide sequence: TGTGCCAGCGTTCCGGGACAGGGGGTAGATAGCAATCAGCCCCAGCATTTT.

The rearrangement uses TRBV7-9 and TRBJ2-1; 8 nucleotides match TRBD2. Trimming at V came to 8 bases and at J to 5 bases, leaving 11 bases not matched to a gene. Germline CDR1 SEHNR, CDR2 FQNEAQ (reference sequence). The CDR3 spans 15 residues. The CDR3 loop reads CASLPGAGGHNEQFF. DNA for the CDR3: TGTGCCAGCCTCCCCGGGGCGGGAGGACACAATGAGCAGTTCTTC.

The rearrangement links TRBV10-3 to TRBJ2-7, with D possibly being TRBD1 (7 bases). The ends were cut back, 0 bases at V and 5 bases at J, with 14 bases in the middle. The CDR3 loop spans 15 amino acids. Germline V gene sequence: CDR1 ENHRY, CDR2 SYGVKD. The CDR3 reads CAISESLEGANEQYF. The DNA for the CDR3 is TGTGCCATCAGTGAGTCGTTGGAGGGGGCCAACGAGCAGTACTTC.

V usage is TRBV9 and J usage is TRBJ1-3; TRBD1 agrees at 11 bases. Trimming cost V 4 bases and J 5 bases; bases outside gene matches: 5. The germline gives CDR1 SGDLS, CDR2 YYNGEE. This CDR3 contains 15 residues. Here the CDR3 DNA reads TGTGCCAGCAGCTCGGGACAGGGGGTCAGAAACACCATATATTTT. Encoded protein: CASSSGQGVRNTIYF.